This T cell receptor (beta chain) was found in a study of PD-1 blockade in classical Hodgkin lymphoma. Comments on this clone: Its antigen remains unidentified.

The CDR3 runs to 12 residues. Trimming removed 5 bases at V and 6 bases at J, with 10 bases between. Germline-derived CDR1 and CDR2 are SGHVS and FNYEAQ. Each of the patients experienced relapse following autologous stem cell transplantation, and their brentuximab vedotin exposure differed. Study outcomes and limitations: Patients with a complete response exhibited baseline diversity comparable to newly diagnosed patients. The study reported lower baseline TCR diversity in newly diagnosed patients than in healthy donors.

Assay used: immunoSEQ multiplex PCR; TCRdb lists only in-frame clones, some missing. The sample lists about 150,000 clones, just under 80% occurring once. Sequencing used peripheral blood mononuclear cells (PBMCs), obtained before the second cycle of nivolumab. The chain uses TRBV7-6 and TRBJ1-1; possible D gene TRBD1, 5 bases. The source is a human donor with classical Hodgkin lymphoma. CDR3 loop: CASSLAGSEAFF. The CDR3 coding sequence is TGTGCCAGCAGCCTGGCAGGGTCTGAAGCTTTCTTT.